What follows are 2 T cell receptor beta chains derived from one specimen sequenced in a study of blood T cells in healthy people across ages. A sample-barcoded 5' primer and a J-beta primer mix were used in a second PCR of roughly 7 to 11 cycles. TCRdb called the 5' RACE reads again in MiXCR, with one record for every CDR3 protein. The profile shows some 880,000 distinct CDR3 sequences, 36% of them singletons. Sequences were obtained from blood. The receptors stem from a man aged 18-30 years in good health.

CDR3 DNA: TGTGCCAGTAGGACTTCGGCAGGGGGTACCAATGAGCAGTTCTTC. This encodes CASRTSAGGTNEQFF. The gene calls are TRBV6-2 or TRBV6-3 and TRBJ2-1, with TRBD1 identical over 7 bases. The CDR3 extends over 15 amino acids. Germline V gene data show CDR1 as MNHEY and CDR2 as SVGEGT. After removal of 9 bases from V and 6 bases from J, the junction contained 14 bases not matched to a gene.

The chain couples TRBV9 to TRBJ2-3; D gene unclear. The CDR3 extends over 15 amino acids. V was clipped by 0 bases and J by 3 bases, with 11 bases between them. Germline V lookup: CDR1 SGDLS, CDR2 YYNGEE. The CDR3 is CASSVGVVGTDTQYF. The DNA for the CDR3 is TGTGCCAGCAGCGTAGGGGTGGTCGGGACAGATACGCAGTATTTT.